This is a list of T cell receptor beta chains from one sample in a study of regulatory T cells in long-lasting Graves disease. MiXCR, run by TCRdb on the multiplex PCR reads, gives a single entry per CDR3 protein. The table includes about 430,000 distinct CDR3 sequences, roughly a fifth detected once. The material sequenced was peripheral blood mononuclear cells (PBMCs), taken when the disease was refractory, from a patient treated with antithyroid drugs. The receptors here all came from a female donor with Graves disease. Each CDR3 is given with its conserved first and last residue.

TRBV20-1	CSAQREGSGELFF
TRBV20-1	CSARDTPPGTGNIEAFF
TRBV28	CASSLSGGGVIAFF
TRBV28	CASSFTGVQYF
TRBV28	CASSETPAGGSGELFF
TRBV29-1	CSVEVIQGSGNTIYF
TRBV6-1	CASCPTRTGKTYEQYF
TRBV10-3	CAISEPSGTSGRTSYEQYF
TRBV3-1	CASSQDRVLNYGYTF
TRBV28	CASSIRVRPYEQYF
TRBV29-1	CSVVALNEKLFF
TRBV6-1	CASSAGSGNQPQHF
TRBV12-3/TRBV12-4	CASSQSPKTIQETQYF
TRBV6-1	CASRQGSNYGYTF
TRBV20-1	CSARGTSGNYEQYF
TRBV29-1	CSVGLQGAWDSPLHF
TRBV12-3/TRBV12-4	CASSSGLAGNEQFF
TRBV15	CATRNGGPNYGYTF
TRBV28	CASSPWTGGSYEQYF
TRBV28	CASRSNTEAFF
TRBV7-2	CASSLVASGEYEQYF
TRBV7-9	CASSLAGALNTGELFF
TRBV19	CASRRSGTGENSPLHF
TRBV5-1	CASSQANYGYTF
TRBV29-1	CSVPGRSSYEQYF
TRBV7-9	CASSQGVGANVLTF
TRBV7-3	CASSPQGLAANTGELFF
TRBV6-1	CASFDYPYNEQFF
TRBV20-1	CSVVVRDRGFKQYF
TRBV19	CASTKGRNEAFF
TRBV27	CASSFGEFQPQHF
TRBV15	CATSRDRQGDYEQYF
TRBV5-1	CASSNGLAGDQFNEQFF
TRBV7-2	CASSSGNKLYETQYF
TRBV3-1	CASSLRLAASYNEQFF
TRBV9	CASSPGLAGGPSCEQYF
TRBV6-1	CASSEALAGLNTGELFF
TRBV12-5	CASGLETGITEAFF
TRBV7-9	CASSVASGRGDEQFF
TRBV2	CASSEEGLAVLQETQYF
TRBV5-1	CASSFRGAEETQYF
TRBV15	CATSRDTSGYEQYF
TRBV28	CACRLSYQHSNQPQHF
TRBV7-8	CASSLNRGFNEQYF
TRBV25-1	CASSEGQGINNEQFF
TRBV5-1	CTSSNPDRGQTEQYF
TRBV30	CAWCCLTDGELFF
TRBV6-1	CATLTEDRGELFF
TRBV9	CASSVVVGGDETQYF
TRBV30	CAWSVLRNGSPLHF
TRBV20-1	CSARFNSYEQYF
TRBV19	CASSMVLAGSYEQYF
TRBV11-2	CASSLDWGGSEQYF
TRBV24-1	CATSDLEGGPYNEQFF
TRBV3-1	CASSQGWAGGSYGYTF
TRBV30	CAWSLTYEQYF